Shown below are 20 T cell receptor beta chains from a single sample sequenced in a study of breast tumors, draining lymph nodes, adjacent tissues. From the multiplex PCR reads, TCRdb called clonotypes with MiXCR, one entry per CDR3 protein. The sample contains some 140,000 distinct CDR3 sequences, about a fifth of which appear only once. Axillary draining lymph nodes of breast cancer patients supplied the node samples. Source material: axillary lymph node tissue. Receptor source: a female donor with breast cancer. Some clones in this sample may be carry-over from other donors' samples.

The chain's CDR3 is CALEGAGANVLTF. In DNA, the CDR3 is TGTGCTTTGGAGGGGGCTGGGGCCAACGTCCTGACTTTC. The chain combines TRBV30 with TRBJ2-6; possibly TRBD1 or TRBD2 for D (6 bases each). The germline V gene encodes CDR1 GTSNPN and CDR2 SVGIG (reference sequence). The CDR3 has 13 residues.

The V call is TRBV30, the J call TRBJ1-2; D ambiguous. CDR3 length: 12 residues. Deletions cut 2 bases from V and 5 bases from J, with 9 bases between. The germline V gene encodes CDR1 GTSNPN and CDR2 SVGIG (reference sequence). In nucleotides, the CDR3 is TGTGCCTGGAGTCGGCAGATATATGGCTACACCTTC. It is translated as CAWSRQIYGYTF.

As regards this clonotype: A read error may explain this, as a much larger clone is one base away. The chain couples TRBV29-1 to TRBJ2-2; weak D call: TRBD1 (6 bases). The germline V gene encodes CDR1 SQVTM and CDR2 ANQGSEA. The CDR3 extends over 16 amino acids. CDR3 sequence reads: CSVEGGQKTNTRELFF. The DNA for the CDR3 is TGCAGCGTTGAAGGAGGACAGAAAACAAACACCAGGGAGCTGTTTTTT.

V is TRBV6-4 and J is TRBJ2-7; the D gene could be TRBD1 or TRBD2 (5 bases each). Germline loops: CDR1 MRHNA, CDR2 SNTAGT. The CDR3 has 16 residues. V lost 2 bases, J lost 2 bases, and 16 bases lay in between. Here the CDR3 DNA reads TGTGCCAGCAGTGACCCCCGGGGCGGACCTCCCTACGAGCAGTACTTC. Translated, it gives CASSDPRGGPPYEQYF.

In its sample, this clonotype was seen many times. The CDR3 DNA sequence: TGTGCCAGCAGCCGGGACTCGGCCTACGAGCAGTACTTC. This codes for CASSRDSAYEQYF. This chain joins TRBV9 and TRBJ2-7, with a tentative D call TRBD2 (6 bases). The CDR3 has 13 amino acids. Germline V gene sequence: CDR1 SGDLS, CDR2 YYNGEE. The V end lost 4 bases, the J end lost 2 bases, and 10 bases lay between the germline ends.

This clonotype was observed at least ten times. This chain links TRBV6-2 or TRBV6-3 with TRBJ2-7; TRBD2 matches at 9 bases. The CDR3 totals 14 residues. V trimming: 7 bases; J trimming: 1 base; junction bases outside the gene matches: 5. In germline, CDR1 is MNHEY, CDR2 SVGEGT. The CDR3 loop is CASMLAGRSYEQYF. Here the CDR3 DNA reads TGTGCCAGCATGCTAGCGGGGAGGTCCTACGAGCAGTACTTC.

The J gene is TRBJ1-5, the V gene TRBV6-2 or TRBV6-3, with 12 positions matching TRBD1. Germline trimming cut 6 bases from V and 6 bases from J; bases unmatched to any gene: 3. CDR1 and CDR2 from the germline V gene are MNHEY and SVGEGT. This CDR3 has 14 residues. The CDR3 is CASSGTGGSQPQHF. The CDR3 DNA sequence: TGTGCCAGCAGCGGGACAGGGGGCTCTCAGCCCCAGCATTTT.

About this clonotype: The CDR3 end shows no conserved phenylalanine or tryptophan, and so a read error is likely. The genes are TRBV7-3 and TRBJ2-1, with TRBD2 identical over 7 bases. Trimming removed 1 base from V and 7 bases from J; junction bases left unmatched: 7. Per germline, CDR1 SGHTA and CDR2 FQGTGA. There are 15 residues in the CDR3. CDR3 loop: CASSLSGRRVNEQFS. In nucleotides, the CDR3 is TGTGCCAGCAGCTTAAGCGGGAGAAGAGTAAATGAGCAGTTCTCC.

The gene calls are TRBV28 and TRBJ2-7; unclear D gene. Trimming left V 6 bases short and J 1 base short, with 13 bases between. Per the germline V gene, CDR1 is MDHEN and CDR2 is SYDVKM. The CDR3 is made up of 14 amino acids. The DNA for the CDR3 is TGTGCCAGCAGCGGTTCTAACCTTTCCTACGAGCAGTACTTC. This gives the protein CASSGSNLSYEQYF.

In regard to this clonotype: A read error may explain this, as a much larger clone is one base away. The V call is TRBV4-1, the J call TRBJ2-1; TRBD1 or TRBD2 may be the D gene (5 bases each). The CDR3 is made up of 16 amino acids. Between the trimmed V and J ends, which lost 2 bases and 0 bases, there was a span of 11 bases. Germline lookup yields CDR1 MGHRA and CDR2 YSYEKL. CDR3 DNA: TGCGCCAGCAGCCAAAGTAGTGGGACCTCCTACAATGAGCAGTTCTTC. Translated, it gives CASSQSSGTSYNEQFF.

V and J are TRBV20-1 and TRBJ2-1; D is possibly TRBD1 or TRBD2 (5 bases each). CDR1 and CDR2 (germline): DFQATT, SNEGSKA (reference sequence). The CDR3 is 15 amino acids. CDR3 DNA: TGCAGCGCCCTGGGGGAGTCTACGATTTCCCATGAGCAGTTCTTC. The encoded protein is CSALGESTISHEQFF.

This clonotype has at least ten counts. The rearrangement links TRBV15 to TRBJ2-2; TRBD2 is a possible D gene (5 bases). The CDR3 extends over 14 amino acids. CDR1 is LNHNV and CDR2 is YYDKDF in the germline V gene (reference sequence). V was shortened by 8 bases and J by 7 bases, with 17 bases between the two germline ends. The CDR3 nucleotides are TGTGCCACCTCCCGGGGAGATGGGGTCGGGGAGCTGTTTTTT. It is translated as CATSRGDGVGELFF.

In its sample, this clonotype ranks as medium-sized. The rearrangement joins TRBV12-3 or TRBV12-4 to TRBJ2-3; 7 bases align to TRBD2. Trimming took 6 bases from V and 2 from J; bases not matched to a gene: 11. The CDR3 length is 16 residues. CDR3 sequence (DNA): TGTGCCAGCAGCAGTGGGGAGGGGCGACACACAGATACGCAGTATTTT. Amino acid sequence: CASSSGEGRHTDTQYF.

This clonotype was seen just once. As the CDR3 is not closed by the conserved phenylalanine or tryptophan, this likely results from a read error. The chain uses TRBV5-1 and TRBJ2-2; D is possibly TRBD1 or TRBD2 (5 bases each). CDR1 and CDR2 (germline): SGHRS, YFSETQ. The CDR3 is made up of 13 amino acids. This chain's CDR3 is CASSSRVAGALFV. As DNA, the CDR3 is TGCGCCAGCAGCTCCAGGGTAGCCGGGGCGCTGTTTGTT.

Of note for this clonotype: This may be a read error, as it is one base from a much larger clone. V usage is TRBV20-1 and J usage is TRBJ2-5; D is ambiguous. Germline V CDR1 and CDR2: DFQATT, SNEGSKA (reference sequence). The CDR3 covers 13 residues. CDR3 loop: CGARDGKGETQYF. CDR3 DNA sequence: TGCGGTGCTAGAGATGGGAAGGGAGAGACCCAGTACTTC.

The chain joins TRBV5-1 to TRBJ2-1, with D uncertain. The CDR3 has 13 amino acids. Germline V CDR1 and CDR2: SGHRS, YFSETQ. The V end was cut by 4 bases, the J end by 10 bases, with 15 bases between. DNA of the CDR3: TGCGCCAGCAGCCTTACAGAGGCTAGGGAGCAGTTCTTC. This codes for CASSLTEAREQFF.

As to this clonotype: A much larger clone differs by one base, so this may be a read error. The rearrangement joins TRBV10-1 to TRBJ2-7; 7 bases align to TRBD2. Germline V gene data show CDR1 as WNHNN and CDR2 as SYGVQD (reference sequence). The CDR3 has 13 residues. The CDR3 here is CAGSRQPGGEQYF. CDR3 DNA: TGCGCCGGCAGTCGCCAGCCGGGGGGCGAGCAGTACTTC.

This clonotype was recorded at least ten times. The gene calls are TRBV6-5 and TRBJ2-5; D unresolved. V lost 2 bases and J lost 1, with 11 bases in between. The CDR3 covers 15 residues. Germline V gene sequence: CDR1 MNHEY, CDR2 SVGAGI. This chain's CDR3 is CASSYGGEPQETQYF. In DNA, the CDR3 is TGTGCCAGCAGTTACGGTGGAGAACCCCAAGAGACCCAGTACTTC.

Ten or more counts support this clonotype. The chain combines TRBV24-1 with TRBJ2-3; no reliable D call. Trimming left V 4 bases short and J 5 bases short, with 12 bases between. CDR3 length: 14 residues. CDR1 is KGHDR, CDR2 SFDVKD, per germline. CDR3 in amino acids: CATSDRKVVDTQYF. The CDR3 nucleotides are TGTGCCACCAGTGACCGAAAAGTAGTAGATACGCAGTATTTT.

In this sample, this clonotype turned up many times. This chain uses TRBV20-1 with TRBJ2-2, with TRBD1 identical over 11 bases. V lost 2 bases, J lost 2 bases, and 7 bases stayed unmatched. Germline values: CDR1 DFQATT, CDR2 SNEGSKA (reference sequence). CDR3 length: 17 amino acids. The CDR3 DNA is TGCAGTGCTAGATCCGGGGGGACAGGGGGTAACACCGGGGAGCTGTTTTTT. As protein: CSARSGGTGGNTGELFF.